Below are 32 T cell receptor beta chains sequenced from a single sample in a study of cytomegalovirus exposure and HLA in healthy donors (dated by TCRdb to the late 2010s). To prepare the library, the immunoSEQ multiplex PCR assay was applied. The multiplex PCR relied on a mix of 60 forward primers for TCR Vbeta segments and 13 reverse primers for TCR Jbeta segments. Entries here come from immuneACCESS through TCRdb and include only in-frame sequences with V and J called. Some clones fail to appear in such tables; in the studies checked, an unresolved V gene covers under half of the shortfall, and the cause of the remainder is unknown. This sample gives about 110,000 clones in total; roughly three quarters of them show up just once. The ten largest clones represent 9.5% to 13% of the sample. Sequencing used PBMCs. All receptors come from a man aged 40-49 years in good health and CMV-seropositive.

V gene TRBV9 combines with J gene TRBJ2-2; D might be TRBD2 (5 bases). Germline-derived CDR1 and CDR2 are SGDLS and YYNGEE. The CDR3 has 12 residues. Trimming took off 3 bases at V and 5 bases at J, with 5 bases between the two ends. CDR3 sequence: CASSERTGELFF. CDR3 nucleotides: TGTGCCAGCAGCGAGCGGACCGGGGAGCTGTTTTTT.

The V gene is TRBV7-9, the J gene TRBJ2-5, with 10 bases identical to TRBD1. This CDR3 region has 15 residues. CDR1 is SEHNR, CDR2 FQNEAQ, per germline (reference sequence). The V segment lost 5 bases and the J segment 2 bases; nucleotides outside the gene matches: 5. The CDR3 DNA follows: TGTGCCAGCAGCCCACGGGACAGGGGACAAGAGACCCAGTACTTC. Translated, it gives CASSPRDRGQETQYF.

The rearrangement uses TRBV29-1 and TRBJ2-3; D gene uncertain. V lost 0 bases to trimming and J lost 3 bases, with 4 bases between them. Per germline, CDR1 SQVTM and CDR2 ANQGSEA. The CDR3 contains 12 residues. CDR3 nucleotides: TGCAGCGTTGAAGAGTCAACAGATACGCAGTATTTT. It encodes CSVEESTDTQYF.

The chain uses TRBV12-2 and TRBJ2-1; the D call of TRBD1 is as the table states it, not checked on the DNA. TRBV12-2 is designated a pseudogene. CDR3 length equals 16 residues. The CDR3 DNA sequence: TGTGCAAGTCGCCCCAACGGTGAAGGGGCCTACAATGAGCAGTTCTTC. It encodes CASRPNGEGAYNEQFF.

The gene calls are TRBV28 and TRBJ2-7; TRBD1 matches at 10 bases. Unmatched junction bases numbered 9, after V lost 7 bases and J lost 3 bases. The CDR3 has 15 residues. CDR1 and CDR2 from the germline V gene are MDHEN and SYDVKM. CDR3 bases: TGTGCCAGCAATATGGGACAGGGGAGGTACTACGAGCAGTACTTC. The encoded protein is CASNMGQGRYYEQYF. Variable domain in full (rest from reference TRBV28 and TRBJ2-7): DVKVTQSSRYLVKRTGEKVFLECVQDMDHENMFWYRQDPGLGLRLIYFSYDVKMKEKGDIPEGYSVSREKKERFSLILESASTNQTSMYLCASNMGQGRYYEQYFGPGTRLTVT.

This sequence joins TRBV7-9 and TRBJ2-7, with 8 bases aligning to TRBD2. This CDR3 has 12 amino acids. Per germline, CDR1 SEHNR and CDR2 FQNEAQ (reference sequence). The CDR3 DNA is TGTTCCAGCAGCCTTCGGGAGGGTGAGCAGTACGTC. It specifies CSSSLREGEQYV.

This clone was seen only once. V is TRBV7-8 and J is TRBJ1-1; D gene unclear. Per the germline V gene, CDR1 is SGHVS and CDR2 is FQNEAQ. The CDR3 has 13 residues. Deletions cut 0 bases from V and 10 bases from J, with 12 bases between. The CDR3 sequence: CASSLAGVRGAFF. CDR3 nucleotides: TGTGCCAGCAGCTTAGCCGGTGTACGCGGAGCTTTCTTT.

The V call is TRBV30, the J call TRBJ2-7, with a possible D match to TRBD1 (7 bases). The CDR3 is made up of 15 amino acids. Looked up from germline, CDR1 is GTSNPN and CDR2 is SVGIG (reference sequence). Trimming removed 0 bases from V and 5 bases from J, with 17 bases in between. CDR3 amino acids: CAWSVLGGQGDEQYF. The DNA of the CDR3 is TGTGCCTGGAGTGTATTGGGGGGCCAGGGGGACGAGCAGTACTTC. Supplemented by reference TRBV30 and TRBJ2-7, the full variable domain reads SQTIHQWPATLVQPVGSPLSLECTVEGTSNPNLYWYRQAAGRGLQLLFYSVGIGQISSEVPQNLSASRPQDRQFILSSKKLLLSDSGFYLCAWSVLGGQGDEQYFGPGTRLTVT.

The chain uses TRBV7-8 and TRBJ2-3, with D perhaps matching TRBD2 (5 bases). The CDR3 is 14 residues long. Per the germline V gene, CDR1 is SGHVS and CDR2 is FQNEAQ. Trimming took off 6 bases at V and 2 bases at J, with 12 bases between the two ends. CDR3 in amino acids: CASRLTISTDTQYF. CDR3 nucleotides: TGTGCCAGCAGATTGACTATTTCCACAGATACGCAGTATTTT.

The V call is TRBV28, the J call TRBJ2-5, with 9 bases matching TRBD2. V lost 5 bases, J lost 5 bases, and 12 bases stayed unmatched. This CDR3 comprises 16 residues. In germline, CDR1 is MDHEN, CDR2 SYDVKM. The CDR3 bases are TGTGCCAGCAGTCTACGATGGGCGGGAGGGCAGGAGACCCAGTACTTC. This gives the protein CASSLRWAGGQETQYF. Full variable domain (missing parts from reference TRBV28 and TRBJ2-5): DVKVTQSSRYLVKRTGEKVFLECVQDMDHENMFWYRQDPGLGLRLIYFSYDVKMKEKGDIPEGYSVSREKKERFSLILESASTNQTSMYLCASSLRWAGGQETQYFGPGTRLLVL.

The sample holds a few counts of this clone. The CDR3 DNA sequence: TGTGCCATCAAAGGGCAGGGATCCTACGAGCAGTACTTC. Amino acids: CAIKGQGSYEQYF. J is TRBJ2-7 and V is TRBV10-3; possible D gene TRBD1, 5 bases. CDR1 ENHRY and CDR2 SYGVKD come from the germline V gene. Trimming took 7 bases from V and 1 from J, leaving 11 bases between them. The CDR3 loop spans 13 amino acids.

The chain joins TRBV6-6 to TRBJ2-7, with D possibly matching TRBD1 (5 bases). CDR1 and CDR2 from the germline V gene are MNHNY and SVGAGI (reference sequence). V was pared by 5 bases and J by 3 bases, with 14 bases between. The CDR3 consists of 14 residues. The CDR3 reads CASSQLGALYEQYF. The CDR3 DNA reads TGTGCCAGCAGTCAATTAGGGGCCCTCTACGAGCAGTACTTC.

The V and J genes are TRBV9 and TRBJ1-5; tentative D call: TRBD1 (5 bases). This CDR3 comprises 14 residues. The germline V gene encodes CDR1 SGDLS and CDR2 YYNGEE. V was trimmed by 0 bases and J by 4 bases, leaving 8 bases between them. The CDR3 bases are TGTGCCAGCAGCGTAGAGGGGCGGAATCAGCCCCAGCATTTT. Its translation: CASSVEGRNQPQHF.

The chain joins TRBV29-1 to TRBJ1-2; unclear D gene. The germline V gene has CDR1 SQVTM and CDR2 ANQGSEA. This CDR3 contains 10 residues. V was trimmed by 8 bases and J by 4 bases, leaving 8 bases between them. CDR3: CSPGLYGYTF. The CDR3 bases are TGCAGCCCCGGACTCTATGGCTACACCTTC.

The chain joins TRBV19 to TRBJ2-7; 12 bases match TRBD2. There are 15 residues in the CDR3. The junction had 2 bases not matched to a gene; V was cut back by 1 base and J by 4 bases. CDR1 and CDR2 from the germline V gene are LNHDA and SQIVND (reference sequence). CDR3 in amino acids: CASSIAGLAGYEQYF. In nucleotides, the CDR3 is TGTGCCAGTAGTATAGCCGGACTAGCGGGGTACGAGCAGTACTTC. The full variable domain, in which reference TRBV19 and TRBJ2-7 provide the parts outside the CDR3, is DGGITQSPKYLFRKEGQNVTLSCEQNLNHDAMYWYRQDPGQGLRLIYYSQIVNDFQKGDIAEGYSVSREKKESFPLTVTSAQKNPTAFYLCASSIAGLAGYEQYFGPGTRLTVT.

The V and J genes are TRBV5-4 and TRBJ2-5; a possible D gene is TRBD2 (5 bases). Between the trimmed V and J ends, which lost 1 base and 0 bases, there was a span of 10 bases. Germline CDR1 SGHNT, CDR2 YYREEE (reference sequence). The CDR3 is 15 residues long. CDR3 amino acids: CASSLKASHQETQYF. The CDR3 DNA sequence: TGTGCCAGCAGCTTGAAGGCTAGCCACCAAGAGACCCAGTACTTC. Together with reference TRBV5-4 and TRBJ2-5, the CDR3 gives the full variable domain: ETGVTQSPTHLIKTRGQQVTLRCSSQSGHNTVSWYQQALGQGPQFIFQYYREEENGRGNFPPRFSGLQFPNYSSELNVNALELDDSALYLCASSLKASHQETQYFGPGTRLLVL.

The V gene is TRBV5-4, the J gene TRBJ1-2; 7 bases line up with TRBD1. The CDR3 covers 15 residues. V was pared by 4 bases and J by 3 bases, with 9 bases of the junction left unmatched. CDR1 is SGHNT, CDR2 YYREEE, per germline (reference sequence). CDR3: CASSPSQGQYYGYTF. Here the CDR3 DNA reads TGTGCCAGCAGCCCTTCCCAGGGACAGTACTATGGCTACACCTTC. The full variable domain, its missing parts supplied by reference TRBV5-4 and TRBJ1-2, is ETGVTQSPTHLIKTRGQQVTLRCSSQSGHNTVSWYQQALGQGPQFIFQYYREEENGRGNFPPRFSGLQFPNYSSELNVNALELDDSALYLCASSPSQGQYYGYTFGSGTRLTVV.

V and J are TRBV13 and TRBJ1-2; D ambiguous. The length of the CDR3 is 12 residues. The V gene's germline CDR1 is PRHDT and CDR2 FYEKMQ (reference sequence). V lost 1 base and J lost 5, with 5 bases in between. CDR3 residues: CASSLDGYGYTF. Written as DNA, the CDR3 is TGTGCCAGCAGCTTAGACGGTTATGGCTACACCTTC.

The chain employs TRBV7-3 and TRBJ2-7; D may be TRBD2 (6 bases). The germline gives CDR1 SGHTA, CDR2 FQGTGA. The CDR3 covers 14 residues. With 0 bases removed from V and 5 bases from J, the gap between germline ends came to 11 bases. The CDR3 DNA is TGTGCCAGCAGCTTAACGGGGGGAATCCACGAGCAGTACTTC. Translated, it gives CASSLTGGIHEQYF. Drawing the rest from reference TRBV7-3 and TRBJ2-7, the complete variable domain is GAGVSQTPSNKVTEKGKYVELRCDPISGHTALYWYRQSLGQGPEFLIYFQGTGAADDSGLPNDRFFAVRPEGSVSTLKIQRTERGDSAVYLCASSLTGGIHEQYFGPGTRLTVT.

The V gene is TRBV5-6, the J gene TRBJ2-1; no clear D. V shed 0 bases and J shed 3 bases, with 10 bases lying between them. The CDR3 spans 15 residues. CDR1 and CDR2 from the germline V gene are SGHDT and YYEEEE. The CDR3 loop reads CASSLAGSNYNEQFF. The CDR3 region has the DNA TGTGCCAGCAGCTTGGCGGGTTCCAACTACAATGAGCAGTTCTTC. Supplemented by reference TRBV5-6 and TRBJ2-1, the full variable domain reads DAGVTQSPTHLIKTRGQQVTLRCSPKSGHDTVSWYQQALGQGPQFIFQYYEEEERQRGNFPDRFSGHQFPNYSSELNVNALLLGDSALYLCASSLAGSNYNEQFFGPGTRLTVL.

The V and J genes are TRBV18 and TRBJ1-5, with 8 bases matching TRBD1. Losses at the gene ends were 2 bases for V and 6 bases for J; bases not matched to a gene: 6. The CDR3 has 15 residues. Germline CDR1 KGHSH, CDR2 LQKENI. The CDR3 loop reads CASSPFRGRVQPQHF. The CDR3 DNA follows: TGTGCCAGCTCACCATTCAGGGGGCGGGTTCAGCCCCAGCATTTT.

This chain connects TRBV11-2 to TRBJ2-1; TRBD2 aligns across 8 bases. Looked up from germline, CDR1 is SGHAT and CDR2 is FQNNGV. Unmatched junction bases numbered 6, after V lost 3 bases and J lost 5 bases. The length of the CDR3 is 15 residues. As DNA, the CDR3 is TGTGCCAGCAGCTTTTCCAGCGGGAGCAACAATGAGCAGTTCTTC. Amino acid sequence: CASSFSSGSNNEQFF.

This rearrangement joins TRBV5-4 to TRBJ2-1, with TRBD2 identical over 13 bases. J gave up 5 bases and V 0 bases, and 11 bases lay outside the gene matches. CDR1 is SGHNT and CDR2 is YYREEE in the germline V gene (reference sequence). CDR3 length: 19 residues. DNA of the CDR3: TGTGCCAGCAGCTTGGGCTTACGGACTAGCGGGAGAAGCGACAATGAGCAGTTCTTC. Protein product: CASSLGLRTSGRSDNEQFF.

There are a few counts of this clone. The V and J genes are TRBV5-6 and TRBJ1-4; D not certain. Germline V gene lookup returns CDR1 SGHDT and CDR2 YYEEEE. Trimming removed 1 base at V and 7 bases at J, with 14 bases between. The CDR3 spans 15 residues. This CDR3 reads CASSLLSLVGEKLFF. The CDR3 DNA is TGTGCCAGCAGCTTGTTATCTCTCGTCGGTGAAAAACTGTTTTTT.

V and J are TRBV5-1 and TRBJ1-2; D is uncertain. Per the germline V gene, CDR1 is SGHRS and CDR2 is YFSETQ. The V end lost 4 bases, the J end lost 3 bases, and 19 bases lay between the germline ends. The CDR3 is made up of 16 amino acids. The CDR3 spells CASSPSPEVFDYGYTF. The CDR3 DNA is TGCGCCAGCAGCCCCAGTCCCGAAGTGTTTGACTATGGCTACACCTTC. Complete variable domain (other parts from reference TRBV5-1 and TRBJ1-2): KAGVTQTPRYLIKTRGQQVTLSCSPISGHRSVSWYQQTPGQGLQFLFEYFSETQRNKGNFPGRFSGRQFSNSRSEMNVSTLELGDSALYLCASSPSPEVFDYGYTFGSGTRLTVV.

As for this clone: A read error may produce the germline difference seen at one junction end. V and J are TRBV7-9 and TRBJ1-1; D unresolved. The V gene's germline CDR1 is SEHNR and CDR2 FQNEAQ (reference sequence). CDR3 length equals 12 residues. The CDR3 reads CSSSLGETEAFF. CDR3 nucleotides: TGTTCCAGCAGCTTAGGTGAGACTGAAGCTTTCTTT. The full variable domain, rest sourced from reference TRBV7-9 and TRBJ1-1, is DTGVSQNPRHKITKRGQNVTFRCDPISEHNRLYWYRQTLGQGPEFLTYFQNEAQLEKSRLLSDRFSAERPKGSFSTLEIQRTEQGDSAMYLCSSSLGETEAFFGQGTRLTVV.

The chain uses TRBV30 and TRBJ1-5, with D possibly matching TRBD1 (5 bases). CDR1 and CDR2 from the germline V gene are GTSNPN and SVGIG (reference sequence). V was shortened by 0 bases and J by 2 bases, with 11 bases between the two germline ends. The CDR3 spans 15 residues. CDR3 in DNA: TGTGCCTGGAGTGTCGGGGGACTAGGCAATCAGCCCCAGCATTTT. Translating it yields CAWSVGGLGNQPQHF.

This clone was observed a few times. V usage is TRBV5-1 and J usage is TRBJ2-5, with a possible D match to TRBD1 (5 bases). This CDR3 has 13 amino acids. CDR1 and CDR2 (germline): SGHRS, YFSETQ. The V end was cut by 9 bases, the J end by 1 base, with 13 bases between. The CDR3 protein is CATRWGSQETQYF. The CDR3 DNA reads TGCGCCACCCGATGGGGCAGCCAAGAGACCCAGTACTTC.

The rearrangement uses TRBV6-6 and TRBJ1-1; a possible D gene is TRBD1 (6 bases). The CDR3 has 13 residues. Per the germline V gene, CDR1 is MNHNY and CDR2 is SVGAGI (reference sequence). Trimming pared 6 bases from V and 4 bases from J, leaving 12 bases between. The DNA of the CDR3 is TGTGCCAGCAGATACGAAGGGGGCACTGAAGCTTTCTTT. This gives the protein CASRYEGGTEAFF.

This chain uses TRBV5-1 with TRBJ2-1, with 9 bases lining up with TRBD2. J gave up 4 bases and V 5 bases, and 13 bases lay outside the gene matches. The CDR3 contains 17 residues. The germline CDR1 and CDR2 sequences are SGHRS and YFSETQ. DNA for the CDR3: TGCGCCAGCAGAGATGGTTTAGGAGCGGGAGGTTACAATGAGCAGTTCTTC. Amino acids: CASRDGLGAGGYNEQFF.

This rearrangement joins TRBV28 to TRBJ1-3; 11 bases match TRBD1. The V gene end was trimmed by 6 bases and the J gene end by 2 bases; junction bases not matched to a gene: 12. The CDR3 is 18 residues long. CDR1 is MDHEN and CDR2 is SYDVKM in the germline V gene. The CDR3 reads CASSSPRKGQGAGNTIYF. In DNA form, the CDR3 reads TGTGCCAGCAGCTCACCGCGGAAGGGACAGGGGGCTGGAAACACCATATATTTT. The entire variable domain, with the rest obtained from reference TRBV28 and TRBJ1-3, is as follows: DVKVTQSSRYLVKRTGEKVFLECVQDMDHENMFWYRQDPGLGLRLIYFSYDVKMKEKGDIPEGYSVSREKKERFSLILESASTNQTSMYLCASSSPRKGQGAGNTIYFGEGSWLTVV.

This chain joins TRBV4-3 and TRBJ1-1; no clear D. This CDR3 contains 15 residues. CDR1 and CDR2 from the germline V gene are LGHNA and YSLEER. With 0 bases removed from V and 0 bases from J, the gap between germline ends came to 8 bases. CDR3 protein: CASSQDGRVNTEAFF. The CDR3 coding sequence is TGCGCCAGCAGCCAAGATGGGCGGGTGAACACTGAAGCTTTCTTT.